The T cell receptor (beta chain) described here comes from a study of T-cell memory formation after mild COVID-19. Study-level information: Clusters were largely donor specific.

A note on this clonotype: Its antigen remains unidentified.

Via MiXCR, TCRdb re-called the 5' RACE reads, giving one row per CDR3 protein. The data show roughly 550,000 distinct CDR3 sequences, around 21% seen once. The length of the CDR3 is 17 residues. Looked up from germline, CDR1 is SGHTA and CDR2 is FQGNSA. With 1 base removed from V and 5 bases from J, the gap between germline ends came to 20 bases. General study findings and limits: That cross-reactive memory joined was suggested by some responding clones appearing in pre-infection memory. Day 15 to 85 contractors were CD4/CD8 balanced; later expanders leaned CD4+. Second-wave clones with a day 37 peak had unconfirmed SARS-CoV-2 specificity.

The sample comprised PBMCs or a T cell subset sorted from them (not recorded which). The sequence was obtained from an adult woman who had mild COVID-19 (a few samples of this study predate the infection). Cell type and time point are not known. The chain couples TRBV7-2 to TRBJ1-2; D is ambiguous. The CDR3 loop is CASSLGALSGSGYGYTF. In DNA, the CDR3 is TGTGCCAGCAGCTTAGGCGCTCTTTCCGGGTCTGGGTATGGCTACACCTTC.